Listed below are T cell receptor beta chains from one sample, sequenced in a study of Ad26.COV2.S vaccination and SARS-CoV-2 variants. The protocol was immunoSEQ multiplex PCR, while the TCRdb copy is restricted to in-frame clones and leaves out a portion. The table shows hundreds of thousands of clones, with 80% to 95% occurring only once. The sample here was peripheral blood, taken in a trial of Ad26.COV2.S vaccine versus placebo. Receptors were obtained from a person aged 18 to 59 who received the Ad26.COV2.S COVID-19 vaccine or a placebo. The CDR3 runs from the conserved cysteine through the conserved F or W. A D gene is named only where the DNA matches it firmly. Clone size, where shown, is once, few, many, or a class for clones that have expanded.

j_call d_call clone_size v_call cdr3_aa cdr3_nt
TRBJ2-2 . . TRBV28 CASSLRSPWGELFF TGTGCCAGCAGTTTACGGTCACCATGGGGGGAGCTGTTTTTT
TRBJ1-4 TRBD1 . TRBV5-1 CASSPGTGVEKLFF TGCGCCAGCAGCCCCGGGACAGGGGTTGAAAAACTGTTTTTT
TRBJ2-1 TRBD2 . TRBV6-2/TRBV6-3 CASSYQLAGANEQFF TGTGCCAGCAGTTACCAACTAGCGGGAGCCAATGAGCAGTTCTTC
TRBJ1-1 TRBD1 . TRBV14 CASSHGQGHMNTEAFF TGTGCCAGCAGCCACGGACAGGGCCACATGAACACTGAAGCTTTCTTT
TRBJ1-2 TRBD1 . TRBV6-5 CASTRQGLSDGYTF TGTGCCAGCACACGACAGGGGCTGAGTGATGGCTACACCTTC
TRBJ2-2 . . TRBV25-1 CASSGRGANTGELFF TGTGCCAGCAGTGGTCGGGGTGCGAACACCGGGGAGCTGTTTTTT
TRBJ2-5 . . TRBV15 CATIENPEYQETQYF TGTGCCACCATTGAAAACCCCGAGTACCAAGAGACCCAGTACTTC
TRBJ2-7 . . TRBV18 CASSLKKNYEQYF TGTGCCAGCTCCCTCAAAAAGAACTACGAGCAGTACTTC
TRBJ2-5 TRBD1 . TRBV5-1 CASSPKGQSSMMGTQYF TGCGCCAGCAGTCCAAAGGGACAGTCTTCAATGATGGGGACCCAGTACTTC
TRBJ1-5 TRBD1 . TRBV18 CASSPSPGQAYYSNQPQHF TGTGCCAGCTCACCCTCCCCGGGACAGGCCTATTATAGCAATCAGCCCCAGCATTTT
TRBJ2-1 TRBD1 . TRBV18 CASSPLGTAQFF TGTGCCAGCTCACCTCTCGGGACAGCGCAGTTCTTC
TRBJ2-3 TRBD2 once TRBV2 CASRLAGGTDTQYF TGTGCCAGCAGACTAGCGGGGGGCACAGATACGCAGTATTTT
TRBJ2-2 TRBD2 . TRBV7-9 CASSLGTSFTGELFF TGTGCCAGCAGCTTAGGGACTAGCTTCACCGGGGAGCTGTTTTTT
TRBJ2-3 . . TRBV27 CASSSGVTQYF TGTGCCAGCAGTTCCGGCGTTACGCAGTATTTT
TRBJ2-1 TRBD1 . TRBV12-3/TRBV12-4 CASSGQGYNEQFF TGTGCCAGCAGTGGACAGGGTTACAATGAGCAGTTCTTC
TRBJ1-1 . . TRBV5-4 CASSGLSGGNTEAFF TGTGCCAGCAGCGGGTTAAGCGGGGGGAACACTGAAGCTTTCTTT
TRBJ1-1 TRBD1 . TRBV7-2 CASSLELLGTGHTEAFF TGTGCCAGCAGCTTAGAGCTTTTGGGGACAGGGCACACTGAAGCTTTCTTT
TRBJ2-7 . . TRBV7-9 CASSPRAGEEQYF TGTGCCAGCAGCCCCCGGGCCGGGGAGGAGCAGTACTTC
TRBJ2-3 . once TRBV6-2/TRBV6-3 CASSYSSQGADTQYF TGTGCCAGCAGTTACTCGAGTCAGGGTGCAGATACGCAGTATTTT
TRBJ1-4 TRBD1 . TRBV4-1 CASSQGTGAEKLFF TGCGCCAGCAGCCAGGGGACAGGGGCCGAAAAACTGTTTTTT
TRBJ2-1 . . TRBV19 CASRGGRGSYNEQFF TGTGCCAGTAGGGGTGGGCGGGGCTCCTACAATGAGCAGTTCTTC
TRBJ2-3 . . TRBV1 CTSSQESVAELHTDTQYF TGCACCAGCAGCCAAGAATCAGTGGCCGAGCTTCACACAGATACGCAGTATTTT
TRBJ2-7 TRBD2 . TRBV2 CASSAWGAGSYEQYF TGTGCCAGCAGTGCCTGGGGAGCGGGGTCCTACGAGCAGTACTTC
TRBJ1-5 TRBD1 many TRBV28 CASNDRGNQPQHF TGTGCCAGCAACGACAGGGGGAATCAGCCCCAGCATTTT
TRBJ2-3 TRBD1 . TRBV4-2 CASSQPGGGTQYF TGTGCCAGCAGCCAACCAGGGGGCGGGACGCAGTATTTT
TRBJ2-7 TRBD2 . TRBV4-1 CASSLGLAGDQQYF TGCGCCAGCAGCCTAGGACTAGCGGGAGACCAGCAGTACTTC
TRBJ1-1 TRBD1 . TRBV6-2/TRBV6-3 CASSYGTGGTEAFF TGTGCCAGCAGTTACGGGACAGGGGGCACTGAAGCTTTCTTT
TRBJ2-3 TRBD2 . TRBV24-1 CATSESGLAGASADTQYF TGTGCCACCAGTGAATCGGGACTAGCGGGAGCCTCTGCAGATACGCAGTATTTT
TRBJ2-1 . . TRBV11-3 CASSRSGSYNEQFF TGTGCCAGCAGCAGGAGTGGGTCCTACAATGAGCAGTTCTTC
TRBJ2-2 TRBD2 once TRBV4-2 CASSQEGPSSGRFAGELFF TGTGCCAGCAGCCAAGAGGGCCCCTCTAGCGGGAGGTTCGCCGGGGAGCTGTTTTTT
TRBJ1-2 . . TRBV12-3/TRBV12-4 CASSLSFFYGYTF TGTGCCAGCAGTTTGAGTTTTTTCTATGGCTACACCTTC
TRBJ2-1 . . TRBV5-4 CASSLDSRLDEQFF TGTGCCAGCAGCTTGGATAGCAGATTGGATGAGCAGTTCTTC
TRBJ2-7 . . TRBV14 CASSQVIAIPTGEQYF TGTGCCAGCAGCCAAGTAATAGCTATCCCTACAGGCGAGCAGTACTTC
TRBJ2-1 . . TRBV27 CASSPQSGSYNEQFF TGTGCCAGCAGCCCTCAGTCAGGCTCCTACAATGAGCAGTTCTTC
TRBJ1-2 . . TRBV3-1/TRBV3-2 CASSQLTGRGYTF TGTGCCAGCAGCCAACTGACAGGCCGAGGCTACACCTTC
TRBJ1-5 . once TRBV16 CASSQSRGLYNQPQHF TGTGCCAGCAGCCAATCGAGAGGACTGTACAATCAGCCCCAGCATTTT
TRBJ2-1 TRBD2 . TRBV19 CASSIVDSGMNEQFF TGTGCCAGTAGTATAGTAGATAGCGGGATGAATGAGCAGTTCTTC
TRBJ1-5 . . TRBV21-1 CASSKGPVVGNQPQHF TGTGCCAGCAGCAAAGGACCGGTCGTGGGCAATCAGCCCCAGCATTTT
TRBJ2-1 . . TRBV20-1 CSASGQYNEQFF TGCAGTGCTAGTGGGCAGTACAATGAGCAGTTCTTC